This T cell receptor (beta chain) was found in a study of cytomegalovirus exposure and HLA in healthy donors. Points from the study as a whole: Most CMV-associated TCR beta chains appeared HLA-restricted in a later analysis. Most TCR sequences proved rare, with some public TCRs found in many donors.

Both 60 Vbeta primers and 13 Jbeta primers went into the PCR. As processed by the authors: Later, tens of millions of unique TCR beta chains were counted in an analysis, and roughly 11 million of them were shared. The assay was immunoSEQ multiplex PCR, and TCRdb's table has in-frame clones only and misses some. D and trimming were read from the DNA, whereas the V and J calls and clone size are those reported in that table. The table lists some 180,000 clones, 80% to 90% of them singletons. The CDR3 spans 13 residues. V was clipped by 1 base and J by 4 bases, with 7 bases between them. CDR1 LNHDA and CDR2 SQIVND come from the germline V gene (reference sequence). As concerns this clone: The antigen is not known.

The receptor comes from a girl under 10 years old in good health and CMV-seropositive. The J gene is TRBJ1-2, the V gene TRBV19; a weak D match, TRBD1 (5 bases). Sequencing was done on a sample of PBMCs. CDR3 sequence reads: CASSIGQSYGYTF. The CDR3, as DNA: TGTGCCAGTAGTATAGGACAGTCCTATGGCTACACCTTC.